These T cell receptor beta chains were read from a single sample in a study of CD8 T cells in ankylosing spondylitis. TCRdb reprocessed the 5' RACE reads via MiXCR and lists one record per CDR3 protein. The sample has a few hundred thousand distinct CDR3 sequences; 10% to 15% are singletons. The material sequenced was blood, either unsorted or a sorted T cell fraction (not recorded which). The source of these receptors is a male donor with ankylosing spondylitis. Both conserved end residues are part of each CDR3. A D gene is named only where the DNA matches it firmly. Clone size appears in some rows only: once, few, many, or a class for an expanded clone.

D gene,clone size,V gene,CDR3 length,J gene,CDR3 protein,CDR3 DNA
.,.,TRBV13,14,TRBJ2-3,CASSLYTITDTQYF,TGTGCCAGCAGCTTATACACGATAACAGATACGCAGTATTTT
.,.,TRBV30,13,TRBJ1-1,CAWSVMGGAEAFF,TGTGCCTGGAGTGTAATGGGTGGGGCAGAAGCTTTCTTT
.,few,TRBV6-1,14,TRBJ1-1,CASTLGDLNTEAFF,TGTGCAAGCACCCTAGGAGACCTGAACACTGAAGCTTTCTTT
TRBD1,few,TRBV5-1,15,TRBJ2-1,CASSLAQGVYNEQFF,TGCGCCAGCAGCTTGGCCCAGGGGGTGTACAATGAGCAGTTCTTC
.,many,TRBV3-1,16,TRBJ2-5,CASSLQGGLLGETQYF,TGTGCCAGCAGCCTACAGGGTGGACTGTTAGGAGAGACCCAGTACTTC
TRBD2,many,TRBV2,15,TRBJ2-5,CASSEAAGEGETQYF,TGTGCCAGCAGTGAAGCGGCGGGAGAGGGGGAGACCCAGTACTTC
.,.,TRBV7-2,15,TRBJ2-7,CASSFRLGGSYEQYF,TGTGCCAGCAGCTTTCGACTAGGAGGGTCCTACGAGCAGTACTTC
.,many,TRBV20-1,13,TRBJ2-4,CSVLTLAKNIQYF,TGCAGTGTCCTTACTCTAGCCAAAAACATTCAGTACTTC
.,few,TRBV20-1,13,TRBJ2-1,CSARDTKKNEQFF,TGCAGTGCTAGAGATACTAAGAAGAATGAGCAGTTCTTC
.,.,TRBV21-1,16,TRBJ2-3,CASSEGRGGHTDTQYF,TGTGCCAGCAGCGAAGGGCGAGGGGGCCACACAGATACGCAGTATTTT
TRBD1,.,TRBV5-1,15,TRBJ1-1,CASRPQGGRLSEAFF,TGCGCCAGCAGGCCGCAGGGGGGGCGATTGTCTGAAGCTTTCTTT
TRBD2,few,TRBV5-1,16,TRBJ2-3,CASSLGDVAGADTQYF,TGCGCCAGCAGCTTGGGAGATGTCGCGGGAGCAGATACGCAGTATTTT
.,.,TRBV19,15,TRBJ2-1,CASSPPARLYNEQFF,TGTGCCAGTAGCCCACCGGCCCGTCTCTACAATGAGCAGTTCTTC
.,.,TRBV19,17,TRBJ2-1,CASSLRLGGSSYNEQFF,TGTGCCAGTAGTCTACGACTGGGTGGGAGCTCCTACAATGAGCAGTTCTTC
.,many,TRBV15,16,TRBJ2-3,CATILRGGLGTDTQYF,TGTGCCACCATCCTAAGGGGGGGCCTGGGCACAGATACGCAGTATTTT
.,many,TRBV12-3/TRBV12-4,13,TRBJ1-1,CASVQGWYTEAFF,TGTGCCAGTGTCCAGGGTTGGTACACTGAAGCTTTCTTT
.,few,TRBV25-1,21,TRBJ2-3,CASSESGIKLGSVLSTDTQYF,TGTGCCAGCAGTGAATCAGGAATTAAATTAGGGAGCGTACTTAGCACAGATACGCAGTATTTT
TRBD2,.,TRBV19,15,TRBJ2-2,CASIQSGSGTGELFF,TGTGCCAGTATTCAAAGCGGGAGTGGCACCGGGGAGCTGTTTTTT
TRBD2,.,TRBV2,16,TRBJ2-3,CASSGEAGAFTDTQYF,TGTGCCAGCAGTGGGGAAGCGGGAGCCTTCACAGATACGCAGTATTTT
TRBD1,.,TRBV10-3,15,TRBJ1-2,CAISAPDRTNYGYTF,TGTGCCATCAGTGCCCCGGACAGGACTAACTATGGCTACACCTTC
.,few,TRBV20-1,18,TRBJ2-3,CSARPELDRIHLTDTQYF,TGCAGTGCTAGACCCGAGCTCGACAGAATTCATCTCACAGATACGCAGTATTTT
TRBD2,few,TRBV29-1,13,TRBJ2-1,CSVEGSGRNEQFF,TGCAGCGTTGAGGGTAGCGGGAGGAATGAGCAGTTCTTC
.,.,TRBV7-9,16,TRBJ1-2,CASSLPRTVQLYGYTF,TGTGCCAGCAGCTTACCACGGACAGTGCAACTTTATGGCTACACCTTC
TRBD1,.,TRBV27,16,TRBJ1-6,CASSLWTGRENSPLHF,TGTGCCAGCAGTTTATGGACAGGGAGAGAGAATTCACCCCTCCACTTT
.,.,TRBV6-2/TRBV6-3,13,TRBJ2-1,CASRGTTYNEQFF,TGTGCCAGCCGCGGCACCACCTACAATGAGCAGTTCTTC
.,.,TRBV2,15,TRBJ2-3,CASSEEKSVTDTQYF,TGTGCCAGCAGTGAAGAAAAGTCTGTCACAGATACGCAGTATTTT
.,many,TRBV28,20,TRBJ1-3,CASSPAFSGGGTPSGNTIYF,TGTGCCAGCAGTCCCGCCTTTTCAGGTGGGGGGACCCCCTCTGGAAACACCATATATTTT
.,.,TRBV20-1,13,TRBJ1-2,CSARTNGDYGYTF,TGCAGTGCTAGAACAAATGGCGACTATGGCTACACCTTC
.,.,TRBV27,16,TRBJ2-6,CASSPWGFSGANVLTF,TGTGCCAGCAGTCCCTGGGGATTCTCTGGGGCCAACGTCCTGACTTTC
.,.,TRBV3-1,15,TRBJ2-1,CASSPRPSGGNEQFF,TGTGCCAGCAGCCCCCGACCCTCCGGGGGCAATGAGCAGTTCTTC
.,.,TRBV6-1,15,TRBJ1-5,CASSDPWRGEQPQHF,TGTGCCAGCAGTGACCCTTGGAGGGGGGAACAGCCCCAGCATTTT
.,few,TRBV7-2,16,TRBJ2-5,CASSLRPLASSETQYF,TGTGCCAGCAGCTTGAGGCCACTAGCTAGCTCGGAGACCCAGTACTTC
TRBD2,.,TRBV20-1,15,TRBJ2-3,CSARVGLAGTDTQYF,TGCAGTGCTAGAGTAGGGCTAGCGGGCACAGATACGCAGTATTTT
TRBD1,.,TRBV6-1,14,TRBJ1-2,CASRSGTAVYGYTF,TGTGCCAGCAGGTCCGGGACAGCTGTTTATGGCTACACCTTC
TRBD2,many,TRBV12-3/TRBV12-4,17,TRBJ2-3,CASSFERGSGSPDTQYF,TGTGCCAGCAGTTTTGAAAGGGGTAGCGGGAGCCCAGATACGCAGTATTTT
TRBD2,.,TRBV12-3/TRBV12-4,15,TRBJ2-1,CASNGGLAGRNEQFF,TGTGCCAGCAATGGGGGGCTAGCGGGAAGGAATGAGCAGTTCTTC
.,.,TRBV6-2/TRBV6-3,16,TRBJ2-6,CASSYPPGVGANVLTF,TGTGCCAGCAGTTACCCGCCAGGGGTCGGGGCCAACGTCCTGACTTTC
TRBD2,.,TRBV20-1,17,TRBJ2-2,CSARVGPGLVHSGELFF,TGCAGTGCTAGAGTAGGCCCGGGACTAGTTCATTCCGGGGAGCTGTTTTTT
TRBD1,many,TRBV5-1,15,TRBJ2-1,CASSPRDRGTDEQFF,TGCGCCAGCAGCCCCCGGGACAGGGGTACCGATGAGCAGTTCTTC
TRBD1,few,TRBV5-6,17,TRBJ2-2,CASSPGPQGATTGELFF,TGTGCCAGCAGCCCCGGCCCCCAGGGGGCGACCACCGGGGAGCTGTTTTTT
TRBD1,few,TRBV3-1,16,TRBJ2-4,CASSDLGQLAKNIQYF,TGTGCCAGCAGCGACCTGGGACAGCTAGCCAAAAACATTCAGTACTTC
.,.,TRBV5-1,14,TRBJ2-3,CASGNRASTDTQYF,TGCGCCAGCGGCAACAGAGCTAGCACAGATACGCAGTATTTT
.,many,TRBV7-2,15,TRBJ1-2,CASSLEGVLNYGYTF,TGTGCCAGCAGCTTAGAAGGGGTCCTAAACTATGGCTACACCTTC
.,few,TRBV20-1,14,TRBJ2-7,CSARGGGALYEQYF,TGCAGTGCTAGGGGCGGAGGGGCCCTTTACGAGCAGTACTTC
TRBD2,.,TRBV7-8,15,TRBJ2-1,CASSSTSGRVDEQFF,TGTGCCAGCAGCTCGACTAGCGGGAGGGTCGATGAGCAGTTCTTC
TRBD2,.,TRBV7-2,15,TRBJ2-3,CASSLGAGVKDTQYF,TGTGCCAGCAGCTTAGGGGCGGGAGTAAAAGATACGCAGTATTTT
TRBD2,few,TRBV5-6,13,TRBJ2-1,CASSLTSGGRGFF,TGTGCCAGCAGCTTAACTAGCGGGGGGCGTGGGTTCTTC
TRBD1,.,TRBV20-1,15,TRBJ1-5,CSASPIGQVDQPQHF,TGCAGTGCTAGTCCCATCGGACAGGTGGATCAGCCCCAGCATTTT
TRBD2,.,TRBV29-1,16,TRBJ2-2,CSVEDPLAGGAGELFF,TGCAGCGTTGAAGATCCACTAGCGGGAGGAGCCGGGGAGCTGTTTTTT
TRBD1,.,TRBV11-3,15,TRBJ2-1,CASSLGGGGPNEQFF,TGTGCCAGCAGCTTAGGAGGGGGCGGGCCAAATGAGCAGTTCTTC
.,few,TRBV5-6,13,TRBJ2-2,CASSAQLEGELFF,TGTGCCAGCAGCGCACAGCTTGAGGGGGAGCTGTTTTTT
.,many,TRBV7-2,12,TRBJ1-1,CASSLGVPTAFF,TGTGCCAGCAGCTTAGGGGTCCCTACAGCTTTCTTT
TRBD2,many,TRBV29-1,14,TRBJ2-1,CSSTTSGSRNEQFF,TGCAGCTCGACGACTAGCGGGAGTAGGAATGAGCAGTTCTTC
TRBD2,.,TRBV25-1,13,TRBJ2-2,CASSFRGGGELFF,TGTGCCAGCAGTTTCCGCGGGGGCGGGGAGCTGTTTTTT